The present TCR beta chain was sequenced within a study of cytomegalovirus exposure and HLA in healthy donors (dated by TCRdb to 2015 to 2018). The study in broad terms: According to an earlier analysis of a few hundred of the donors, about 180 million T cells yielded approximately 120 million unique TCR beta sequences and approximately 300 Gb of sequence data. About 300 gigabases of sequencing data and 80 million or so unique TCR sequences were included in an early release covering around 650 HLA-typed donors. The genetic ancestry cluster associated with self-reported Caucasian donors included roughly 84% of the approximately 400 genotyped donors. The study aimed to test whether cataloging public T cell receptors could reveal signatures of past pathogen exposure. The study profiled the T cell repertoires of some 610 subjects by immunosequencing and related them to cytomegalovirus serostatus. A separate validation cohort of roughly 130 different subjects was used in addition to the roughly 700-subject first cohort. To predict cytomegalovirus infection status, the study brought together high-throughput TCR immunosequencing, statistical association of individual TCRs with disease status, and machine learning. In a later analysis, previously published TCR beta repertoires from 666 donors were re-analyzed and high-resolution HLA genotyping was added so that TCR occurrence patterns could be studied. The later analysis used no new phenotypic data to find candidate immune exposures, relying instead on TCR beta sequences and their occurrence across donors. In an earlier analysis of roughly 540 of the donors, high-throughput TCR beta sequencing was used to judge whether each TCR beta V gene segment behaved as functional or pseudogenic. Alongside the repertoire data, information on donor age, sex, ethnicity and CMV serostatus was compiled. Genome-wide SNP genotypes for about 60% of the roughly 670 donors were used in a later genetic analysis, which treated that subset as a discovery cohort. All discovery cohort repertoires had been generated on a single sequencing platform. Both class I and class II loci were covered by HLA typing, at four-digit resolution. The number of typed donors differed by locus: about 620-630 for A, B, C, DRB1 and DQB1; 500 to 550 for DQA1; 606 for DPA1; and 400 to 480 for DPB1. Roughly five DR-DQ haplotypes were treated as single units for association and clustering because of strong linkage in the cohort. Among roughly 400 genotyped donors of the cohort, an average of around 240,000 unique TCR beta nucleotide sequences was sequenced per donor, of which roughly 18% were non-productive. The paper's findings and limits, for the study overall: In a later analysis, TCR association rates were found to vary across HLA loci, with the most associated TCRs seen for DRB1 alleles and the fewest for HLA-C alleles. In a later analysis, most CMV-associated TCR beta chains were found to appear HLA-restricted, with HLA associations seemingly driven largely by CMV exposure. Compared with equally common non-associated chains, HLA-associated TCR beta chains in a later analysis were more clonally expanded and had lower generation probabilities. When HLA alleles, especially DR and DQ, strongly co-occurred, attributing TCR associations to individual alleles was difficult. A few of the identified cytomegalovirus-associated TCR beta chains were confirmed in vitro to be specific for cytomegalovirus antigens. Most TCR sequences were seen in very few donors, while some public TCRs were found in many individuals. According to the authors, the approach could potentially be generalized to other disease states and immunological phenotypes. Compared with the roughly 710-donor mean, donors in an Asian-associated ancestry cluster had fewer N-insertions in productive TCRs, according to a later genetic analysis. An earlier analysis of approximately 540 of the donors showed that most TCR beta V segments appeared in productive rearrangements either about 87% or about 30% of the time, which broadly matched IMGT annotations. Because counts were too low, 15 to 20 rarely observed V segments, including chromosome 9 orphons, were left out of the earlier analysis of 587 of the donors. The presence/absence analyses assumed that sequencing depth was roughly uniform across donors, and that assumption may not be true. A total of some 180 TCR beta chains were listed by the study as associated with cytomegalovirus. Because some donors lacked HLA typing at each locus, the association tests relied only on the typed subset. A cluster of highly shared sequence variants was judged likely to be a technical artifact of the sequencing pipeline. In a later analysis, over 15,000 TCR beta sequences were associated with specific HLA alleles at a false discovery rate of 0.05. A further reported finding was that TCR beta sequences accurately predicted the HLA-A and HLA-B alleles for most subjects in the first cohort. Linkage disequilibrium might explain the correlated functional status among segregating V segments, but an unknown experimental factor could not be excluded. An association between a missense DCLRE1C variant and V-gene and J-gene trimming of TCR beta chains was found in a later genetic analysis and replicated in an independent cohort. The classifier was reported to diagnose cytomegalovirus status with high specificity and sensitivity in both the original cohort and the validation cohort. In this cohort, only TCR beta chains were sequenced, and detectable features were limited by the absence of alpha or paired-chain data. Because the 87-base-pair reads could not distinguish some IMGT-functional V segments, including TRBV6-2 and TRBV6-3, those segments were excluded. Several of the top co-occurrence clusters appeared to be linked to parvovirus B19, influenza, CMV and Epstein-Barr virus, according to a later analysis. CMV serostatus was the only immune exposure information available for the cohort.

Concerning this clone itself: Its antigen is currently not known. Base-call qualities are not available, and no considerably larger clone is one nucleotide away.

The V and J ends are trimmed by 3 bases and 0 bases, leaving 13 bases between them. The CDR3 runs 16 amino acids, cysteine and phenylalanine included. Only the CDR3 portion is preserved as DNA: 48 bases, with reading frame beginning at the first base. Looking up the germline V gene yields CDR1 KGHSH and CDR2 LQKENI. The library was prepared using the immunoSEQ multiplex PCR assay. The multiplex PCR relied on a mix of 60 forward primers for TCR Vbeta segments and 13 reverse primers for TCR Jbeta segments. A multiplex PCR assay on genomic DNA amplified the CDR3 region of rearranged TCR beta genes. Amplified TCR beta libraries were sequenced as 87-base-pair reads on the Illumina HiSeq System. Turning to the authors' computational methods: In a later analysis, tens of millions of unique TCR beta chains were counted across the 500 to 700 repertoires, and approximately 11 million of these chains were shared by at least two donors. Raw reads were error-corrected and collapsed into unique sequences by a nearest-neighbor algorithm in which closely related sequences were merged to remove PCR and sequencing errors. CDR3 sequences were aligned to IMGT reference sequences to assign V, D and J gene segments. For a sequence to be retained, a match of at least six nucleotides to both a V gene segment and a J gene segment was required. A rearrangement was called productive if the CDR3 had no stop codons and remained in frame with V and J, and every other rearrangement was called non-productive. CDR3 was defined by IMGT convention, running from the second conserved V-encoded cysteine to the conserved J-encoded phenylalanine. The earlier analysis of about 500 of the donors excluded sequences that lacked an unambiguous match to a single V gene segment. An earlier analysis of 450 to 650 of the donors called V segments functional above 56.7% productive rearrangements and segregating when the between-donor standard deviation exceeded 5%. To diagnose cytomegalovirus status from the catalog of TCR beta chain sequences, a statistical classification framework was built. In a later analysis, TCR nucleotide sequences were compared against IMGT/GENE-DB human TR gene sequences so that V and J genes could be assigned. The TCRdist pipeline was used in a later analysis to assign CDR3 sequences and most-parsimonious VDJ recombination scenarios. A later analysis defined each TCR beta chain by its CDR3 amino acid sequence plus V-gene family, and excluded reads lacking a unique V-gene family. To address suspected cross-contamination and a sequencing artifact, a later analysis removed under 600 highly shared, low-generation-probability nucleotide sequences. In a later analysis, a clonal expansion index for each public chain was calculated from normalized within-repertoire ranks of inferred template counts. In a later analysis, generation probabilities were computed using a VDJ recombination model fitted to out-of-frame rearrangements, and the results were checked against IGoR. In a later analysis, TCR-TCR, TCR-HLA and TCR-CMV co-occurrence was scored with hypergeometric tests, and a repertoire-size bias correction was applied to TCR pairs. In a later analysis, false discovery rates were estimated by permuting HLA or CMV assignments 20 times. A later analysis grouped co-occurring TCRs with DBSCAN, adding TCRdist sequence similarity when clustering within HLA-allele-positive subsets. Repertoires with fewer than 30,000 or more than 120,000 public chains, plus five repertoires with anomalous nucleotide sharing, were excluded from co-occurrence clustering. Drawn from immuneACCESS, this table holds only the in-frame rearrangements with V and J called that TCRdb kept. Clones are partly lost; checked studies trace under half to an unresolved V gene and leave the rest unexplained. The DNA was the basis for D and trimming; V, J and clone size are from that table. This sample has about 130,000 clones in its table, and about 73% of those were observed once. In total, the top ten clones hold 5.8% of the sample.

The cohort consisted of 650 to 700 healthy bone marrow donors. Cohort members were all nominally healthy when sampled, although unrecorded immune exposures were likely present. The donor was CMV seropositive and was included in the group of 270 or so seropositive cohort members. Every donor gave a peripheral blood sample, and the peripheral blood mononuclear cells from that sample were used for TCR beta sequencing. The Qiagen DNeasy Blood Extraction Kit was used to extract genomic DNA from the blood cell samples. Sequenced material: PBMCs. Recombination connected TRBV18 to TRBJ2-3, with an unclear D gene assignment. This sequence originates from a woman aged 50 to 65 in good health and CMV-seropositive. This receptor has the CDR3 CASSPAQVTSTDTQYF. The DNA sequence reads TGTGCCAGCTCACCTGCTCAGGTAACTAGCACAGATACGCAGTATTTT.